This T cell receptor beta chain stems from a study of T cells expressing NK-cell markers. Study-wide background: According to the study, TCR beta repertoires originated from sorted CD3+CD56+NKG2C+, CD3+CD56+NKG2C- and CD3+CD56-NKG2C+ T cells. Study-wide results and limits: Top CD8+ clonotypes included the dominant CD3+CD56+NKG2C+ clonotypes in several donors.

Germline values: CDR1 LGHDT, CDR2 YNNKEL (reference sequence). The CDR3 covers 14 residues. Notes on this clonotype: Its matching antigen is unknown.

TCR beta cDNA was generated via 5'RACE template switching incorporating UMIs. From the 5' RACE reads, TCRdb lists one entry per CDR3 protein and no DNA. This sample's table reports fewer than 550,000 distinct CDR3 sequences. The sequenced sample was blood T cells: a sorted CD56 or NKG2C T cell subset, CD4+ or CD8+ T cells, or bulk PBMC T cells (not recorded which). The clonotype comes from a woman aged 50 to 60 in good health. The chain uses TRBV3-1 and TRBJ2-7. CDR3 residues: CASSHLGSSYEQYF.